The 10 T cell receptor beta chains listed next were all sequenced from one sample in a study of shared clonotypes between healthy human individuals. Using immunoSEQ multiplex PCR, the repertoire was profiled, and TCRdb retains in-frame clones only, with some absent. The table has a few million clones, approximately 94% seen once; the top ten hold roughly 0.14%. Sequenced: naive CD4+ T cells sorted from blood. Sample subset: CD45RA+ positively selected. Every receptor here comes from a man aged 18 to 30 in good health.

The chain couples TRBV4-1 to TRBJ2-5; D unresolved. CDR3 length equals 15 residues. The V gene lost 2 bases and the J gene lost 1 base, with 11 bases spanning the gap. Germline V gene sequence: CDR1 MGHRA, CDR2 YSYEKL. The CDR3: CASSQFGPGQETQYF. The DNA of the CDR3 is TGCGCCAGCAGCCAATTCGGCCCGGGCCAAGAGACCCAGTACTTC.

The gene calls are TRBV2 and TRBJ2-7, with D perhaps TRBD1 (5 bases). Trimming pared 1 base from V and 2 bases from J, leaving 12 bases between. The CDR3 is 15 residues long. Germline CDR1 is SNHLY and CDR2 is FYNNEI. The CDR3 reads CASSEVGQTTYEQYF. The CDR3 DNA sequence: TGTGCCAGCAGTGAAGTCGGACAAACTACCTACGAGCAGTACTTC.

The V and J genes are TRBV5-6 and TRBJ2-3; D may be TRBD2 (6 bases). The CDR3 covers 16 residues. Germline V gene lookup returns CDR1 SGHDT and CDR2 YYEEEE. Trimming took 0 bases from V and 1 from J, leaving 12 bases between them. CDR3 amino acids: CASSLDGRGGTDTQYF. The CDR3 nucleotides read TGTGCCAGCAGCTTGGACGGGAGAGGGGGCACAGATACGCAGTATTTT. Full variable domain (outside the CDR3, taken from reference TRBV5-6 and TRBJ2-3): DAGVTQSPTHLIKTRGQQVTLRCSPKSGHDTVSWYQQALGQGPQFIFQYYEEEERQRGNFPDRFSGHQFPNYSSELNVNALLLGDSALYLCASSLDGRGGTDTQYFGPGTRLTVL.

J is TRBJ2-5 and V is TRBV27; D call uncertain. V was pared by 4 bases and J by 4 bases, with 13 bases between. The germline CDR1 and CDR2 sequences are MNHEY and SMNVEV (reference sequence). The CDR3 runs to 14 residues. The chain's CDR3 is CASSSPVKLETQYF. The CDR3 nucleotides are TGTGCCAGCAGTTCGCCGGTTAAACTAGAGACCCAGTACTTC.

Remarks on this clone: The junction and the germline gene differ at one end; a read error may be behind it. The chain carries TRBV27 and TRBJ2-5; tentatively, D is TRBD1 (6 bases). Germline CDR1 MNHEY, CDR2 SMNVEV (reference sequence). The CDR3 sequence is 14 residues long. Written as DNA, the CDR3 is TGTGCCAGCAGGGCCGGGACAACAAAAGAGCCCCAGTACTTC. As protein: CASRAGTTKEPQYF.

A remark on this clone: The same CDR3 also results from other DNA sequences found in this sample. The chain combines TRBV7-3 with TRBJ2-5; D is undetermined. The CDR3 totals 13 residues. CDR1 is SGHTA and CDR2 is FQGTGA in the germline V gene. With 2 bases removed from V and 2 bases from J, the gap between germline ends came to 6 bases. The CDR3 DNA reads TGTGCCAGCAGCTTATCGCGGCAAGAGACCCAGTACTTC. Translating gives CASSLSRQETQYF.

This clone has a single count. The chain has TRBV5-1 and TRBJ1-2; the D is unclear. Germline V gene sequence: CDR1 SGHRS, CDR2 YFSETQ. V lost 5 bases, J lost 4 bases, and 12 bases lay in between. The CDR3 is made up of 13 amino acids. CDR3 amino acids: CASRSGTAYGYTF. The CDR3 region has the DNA TGCGCCAGCAGGTCCGGCACCGCCTATGGCTACACCTTC.

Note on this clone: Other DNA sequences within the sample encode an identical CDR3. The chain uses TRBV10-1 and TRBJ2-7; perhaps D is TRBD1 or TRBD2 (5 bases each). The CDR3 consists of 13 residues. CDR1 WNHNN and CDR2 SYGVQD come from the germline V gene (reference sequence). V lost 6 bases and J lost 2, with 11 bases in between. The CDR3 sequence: CASSTGTPYEQYF. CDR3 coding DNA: TGCGCCAGCAGCACCGGGACCCCCTACGAGCAGTACTTC.

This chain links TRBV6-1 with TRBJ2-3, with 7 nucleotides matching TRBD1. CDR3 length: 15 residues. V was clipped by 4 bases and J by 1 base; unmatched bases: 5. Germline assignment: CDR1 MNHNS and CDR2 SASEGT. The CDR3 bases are TGTGCCAGCAGTGCACAGGGGCTCGGCACAGATACGCAGTATTTT. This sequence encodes CASSAQGLGTDTQYF.

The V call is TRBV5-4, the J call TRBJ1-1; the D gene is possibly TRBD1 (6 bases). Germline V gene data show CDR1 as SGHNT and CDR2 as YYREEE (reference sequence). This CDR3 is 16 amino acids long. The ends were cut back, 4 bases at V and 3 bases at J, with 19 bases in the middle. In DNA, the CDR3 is TGTGCCAGCAGCGTGCCCTGGGGGGCGGGGGACACTGAAGCTTTCTTT. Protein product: CASSVPWGAGDTEAFF.